A selection of T cell receptor beta chains follows, all from one sample in a study of T cell responses to AZD1222 COVID-19 vaccine. The table came from immunoSEQ multiplex PCR; TCRdb's copy has only in-frame clones and leaves some out. The sample lists about 120,000 clones; roughly nine tenths were seen once. The specimen comprised peripheral blood, sampled on day 0 of AZD1222 vaccination. Source of these receptors: an adult in good health. CDR3s include the opening cysteine and the closing phenylalanine or tryptophan. The D gene is left open where the match is weak. Some rows have no size entry. The others give once, few or many, or a class for an expanded clone.

j_gene: TRBJ1-1
abundance: .
v_gene: TRBV7-9
d_gene: .
CDR3nt: TGTGCCAGCAGCTTAGGATTTGGGTCGGCAACTGAAGCTTTCTTT
CDR3aa: CASSLGFGSATEAFF

j_gene: TRBJ2-5
abundance: .
v_gene: TRBV7-9
d_gene: .
CDR3nt: TGTGCCAGCAGCGCCGACAGAATCCAAGAGACCCAGTACTTC
CDR3aa: CASSADRIQETQYF

j_gene: TRBJ1-5
abundance: .
v_gene: TRBV27
d_gene: .
CDR3nt: TGTGCCAGCAGTTCAACCTCCCGACAGTTCTATAGCAATCAGCCCCAGCATTTT
CDR3aa: CASSSTSRQFYSNQPQHF

j_gene: TRBJ1-1
abundance: .
v_gene: TRBV7-8
d_gene: .
CDR3nt: TGTGCCAGCAGCTTAGGCCGGGTCACGAACACTGAAGCTTTCTTT
CDR3aa: CASSLGRVTNTEAFF

j_gene: TRBJ2-7
abundance: few
v_gene: TRBV14
d_gene: .
CDR3nt: TGTGCCAGCAGCCAAGATCTATCCCCCGGGTACTCCTACGAGCAGTACTTC
CDR3aa: CASSQDLSPGYSYEQYF

j_gene: TRBJ1-5
abundance: .
v_gene: TRBV19
d_gene: TRBD1
CDR3nt: TGTGCCAGTAGTATACAGGGGGTAGATCAGCCCCAGCATTTT
CDR3aa: CASSIQGVDQPQHF

j_gene: TRBJ2-7
abundance: .
v_gene: TRBV3-1/TRBV3-2
d_gene: .
CDR3nt: TGTGCCAGCAGCCCGGGACCCTACTACGAGCAGTACTTC
CDR3aa: CASSPGPYYEQYF

j_gene: TRBJ2-7
abundance: .
v_gene: TRBV12-5
d_gene: .
CDR3nt: TGTGCTAGTGGTTTCGACATCGTCTACGAGCAGTACTTC
CDR3aa: CASGFDIVYEQYF

j_gene: TRBJ2-3
abundance: .
v_gene: TRBV5-4
d_gene: TRBD1
CDR3nt: TGTGCCAGCAGTTGGGACAGGGGGTCGACCATTTTCCTAGATACGCAGTATTTT
CDR3aa: CASSWDRGSTIFLDTQYF

j_gene: TRBJ1-2
abundance: .
v_gene: TRBV6-2/TRBV6-3
d_gene: .
CDR3nt: TGTGCCAGCAGTTACTCGGGAAGGAGGGACGGCTACACCTTC
CDR3aa: CASSYSGRRDGYTF

j_gene: TRBJ2-1
abundance: .
v_gene: TRBV5-4
d_gene: TRBD2
CDR3nt: TGTGCCAGCAGCTCCGGGACTAGCGGTAGCAATGAGCAGTTCTTC
CDR3aa: CASSSGTSGSNEQFF

j_gene: TRBJ2-7
abundance: .
v_gene: TRBV11-2
d_gene: TRBD2
CDR3nt: TGTGCCAGCAGCTTAGATCTAGGGACTAGTAGGTCCGAGCAGTACTTC
CDR3aa: CASSLDLGTSRSEQYF

j_gene: TRBJ2-1
abundance: .
v_gene: TRBV6-5
d_gene: TRBD2
CDR3nt: TGTGCCAGCAGCCACATTAGCGGGGGGGCTCATGAGCAGTTCTTC
CDR3aa: CASSHISGGAHEQFF

j_gene: TRBJ1-3
abundance: .
v_gene: TRBV29-1
d_gene: .
CDR3nt: TGCAGCGCCCTGGGGGGAGAATTGAGCTCTGGAAACACCATATATTTT
CDR3aa: CSALGGELSSGNTIYF

j_gene: TRBJ2-3
abundance: .
v_gene: TRBV5-1
d_gene: .
CDR3nt: TGCGCCAGCAGCTTTGTGGGTGCGGACACAGATACGCAGTATTTT
CDR3aa: CASSFVGADTDTQYF

j_gene: TRBJ2-3
abundance: .
v_gene: TRBV30
d_gene: .
CDR3nt: TGTGCCTGGAGTTCTCCCGGCAATACGCAGTATTTT
CDR3aa: CAWSSPGNTQYF

j_gene: TRBJ1-2
abundance: .
v_gene: TRBV27
d_gene: TRBD1
CDR3nt: TGTGCCAGCAGTTTAGGACAGGGTTATGGCTACACCTTC
CDR3aa: CASSLGQGYGYTF

j_gene: TRBJ2-1
abundance: few
v_gene: TRBV4-2
d_gene: TRBD1
CDR3nt: TGTGCCAGCAGCCAAACGGACAGGGGTCATGAGCAGTTCTTC
CDR3aa: CASSQTDRGHEQFF

j_gene: TRBJ1-2
abundance: .
v_gene: TRBV5-1
d_gene: TRBD1
CDR3nt: TGCGCCAGCAGCCCTATTCAGGGACAGACCTTCTCGGGCTACACCTTC
CDR3aa: CASSPIQGQTFSGYTF

j_gene: TRBJ1-2
abundance: .
v_gene: TRBV28
d_gene: .
CDR3nt: TGTGCCAGCAGTTTAAAAGATGGGGGTCACTATGGCTACACCTTC
CDR3aa: CASSLKDGGHYGYTF

j_gene: TRBJ1-1
abundance: .
v_gene: TRBV5-6
d_gene: TRBD1
CDR3nt: TGTGCCAGCAGCGCCCGGGACAGGGGGCGAGGCACTGAAGCTTTCTTT
CDR3aa: CASSARDRGRGTEAFF

j_gene: TRBJ2-7
abundance: .
v_gene: TRBV30
d_gene: .
CDR3nt: TGTGCCTGGAGTGCCCCGTGGCGGGGCCCCCGGAGCTACGAGCAGTACTTC
CDR3aa: CAWSAPWRGPRSYEQYF

j_gene: TRBJ2-7
abundance: .
v_gene: TRBV27
d_gene: TRBD2
CDR3nt: TGTGCCAGCAGTTTAAGCGGGAGGAGCTCCTACGAGCAGTACTTC
CDR3aa: CASSLSGRSSYEQYF

j_gene: TRBJ2-7
abundance: .
v_gene: TRBV11-2
d_gene: .
CDR3nt: TGTGCCAGCAGCACAAACTCCTACGAGCAGTACTTC
CDR3aa: CASSTNSYEQYF

j_gene: TRBJ1-5
abundance: .
v_gene: TRBV6-6
d_gene: .
CDR3nt: TGTGCCAGCAGTTACTCAAGGGACAATCAGCCCCAGCATTTT
CDR3aa: CASSYSRDNQPQHF

j_gene: TRBJ2-5
abundance: .
v_gene: TRBV21-1
d_gene: .
CDR3nt: TGTGCCAGCATTAGGACAGGGGATAATTCGGAGACCCAGTACTTC
CDR3aa: CASIRTGDNSETQYF

j_gene: TRBJ2-7
abundance: .
v_gene: TRBV11-2
d_gene: .
CDR3nt: TGTGCCAGCAGCTTAGACCCCCAAACCTACGAGCAGTACTTC
CDR3aa: CASSLDPQTYEQYF

j_gene: TRBJ2-5
abundance: .
v_gene: TRBV6-5
d_gene: TRBD1
CDR3nt: TGTGCCAGCAGCGACGGGACAGGGGGCGAAGAGACCCAGTACTTC
CDR3aa: CASSDGTGGEETQYF

j_gene: TRBJ2-7
abundance: .
v_gene: TRBV11-3
d_gene: .
CDR3nt: TGTGCCAGCAGCTCAAGAGGGGGAGGCTCCAGCTCCTACGAGCAGTACTTC
CDR3aa: CASSSRGGGSSSYEQYF

j_gene: TRBJ2-7
abundance: once
v_gene: TRBV28
d_gene: TRBD2
CDR3nt: TGTGCCAGCAGTCCCGGGACTACCTTGCTTCGGGGCCTCTTC
CDR3aa: CASSPGTTLLRGLF

j_gene: TRBJ2-3
abundance: once
v_gene: TRBV28
d_gene: .
CDR3nt: TGTGCCAGCAGTACCTCGGGACCAGATACGCAGTATTTT
CDR3aa: CASSTSGPDTQYF

j_gene: TRBJ1-1
abundance: .
v_gene: TRBV11-3
d_gene: TRBD1
CDR3nt: TGTGCCAGCAAGACGACAGGGGCGAACACTGAAGCTTTCTTT
CDR3aa: CASKTTGANTEAFF

j_gene: TRBJ2-7
abundance: .
v_gene: TRBV11-3
d_gene: .
CDR3nt: TGTGCCAGCTTGGGGCGCGGAGACGGCTACGAGCAGTACTTC
CDR3aa: CASLGRGDGYEQYF

j_gene: TRBJ2-5
abundance: .
v_gene: TRBV18
d_gene: .
CDR3nt: TGTGCCAGCTCACCACCGTTCCCACAAGAGACCCAGTACTTC
CDR3aa: CASSPPFPQETQYF

j_gene: TRBJ2-1
abundance: few
v_gene: TRBV11-1
d_gene: .
CDR3nt: TGTGCCAGCAGCTTGGGGGATATTTCCAATGAGCAGTTCTTC
CDR3aa: CASSLGDISNEQFF

j_gene: TRBJ1-2
abundance: .
v_gene: TRBV28
d_gene: TRBD1
CDR3nt: TGTGCCAGCAGTTACCCGCCCGACAGGGGTTCTGGTGAAGGCTACACCTTC
CDR3aa: CASSYPPDRGSGEGYTF

j_gene: TRBJ1-4
abundance: .
v_gene: TRBV2
d_gene: TRBD1
CDR3nt: TGTGCCAGCACGACAGGGTTAGCGGAAAAACTGTTTTTT
CDR3aa: CASTTGLAEKLFF

j_gene: TRBJ2-1
abundance: .
v_gene: TRBV12-5
d_gene: TRBD1
CDR3nt: TGTGCTAGTGGTTTTATCGACGGTACTACAGGGGATGGTTACAATGAGCAGTTCTTC
CDR3aa: CASGFIDGTTGDGYNEQFF

j_gene: TRBJ2-5
abundance: once
v_gene: TRBV4-1
d_gene: TRBD1
CDR3nt: TGCGCCAGCAGCAAGCAGGGGGCCCAAGAGACCCAGTACTTC
CDR3aa: CASSKQGAQETQYF

j_gene: TRBJ1-4
abundance: few
v_gene: TRBV3-1/TRBV3-2
d_gene: TRBD1
CDR3nt: TGTGCCAGCAGCCACGGGACAGTTGGTGGTGAAAAACTGTTTTTT
CDR3aa: CASSHGTVGGEKLFF

j_gene: TRBJ2-2
abundance: .
v_gene: TRBV5-1
d_gene: .
CDR3nt: TGCGCCAGCAGCCCCGGCGGTCCAAACACCGGGGAGCTGTTTTTT
CDR3aa: CASSPGGPNTGELFF

j_gene: TRBJ2-7
abundance: .
v_gene: TRBV27
d_gene: TRBD1
CDR3nt: TGTGCCAGCGTTGGGCCCCGGGAACAGGGGGCGTCCTACGAGCAGTACTTC
CDR3aa: CASVGPREQGASYEQYF

j_gene: TRBJ2-4
abundance: .
v_gene: TRBV7-8
d_gene: .
CDR3nt: TGTGCCAGCAGCTTAGCAGGGAATATAGACATTCAGTACTTC
CDR3aa: CASSLAGNIDIQYF

j_gene: TRBJ2-3
abundance: few
v_gene: TRBV9
d_gene: TRBD2
CDR3nt: TGTGCCAGCAGCGTAGCTTGGGGTAGCGGGGGGGCCGGAGATACGCAGTATTTT
CDR3aa: CASSVAWGSGGAGDTQYF

j_gene: TRBJ1-2
abundance: once
v_gene: TRBV6-5
d_gene: .
CDR3nt: TGTGCCAGCAGCGGTGGACTCTCGGTCTATGGCTACACCTTC
CDR3aa: CASSGGLSVYGYTF

j_gene: TRBJ2-1
abundance: .
v_gene: TRBV24-1
d_gene: .
CDR3nt: TGTGCCACCAGTAGGGGTAATGAGCAGTTCTTC
CDR3aa: CATSRGNEQFF

j_gene: TRBJ2-5
abundance: .
v_gene: TRBV2
d_gene: .
CDR3nt: TGTGCCAGCAGTACCCACCGCGGGCGGCAAGAGACCCAGTACTTC
CDR3aa: CASSTHRGRQETQYF

j_gene: TRBJ2-7
abundance: .
v_gene: TRBV6-5
d_gene: .
CDR3nt: TGTGCCAGCAGTTATTCGGGGGCGGGGACCCTCTACGAGCAGTACTTC
CDR3aa: CASSYSGAGTLYEQYF

j_gene: TRBJ1-5
abundance: .
v_gene: TRBV19
d_gene: .
CDR3nt: TGTGCCAGTAGGGACAGCCGGACGGGACAGCCCCAGCATTTT
CDR3aa: CASRDSRTGQPQHF

j_gene: TRBJ2-7
abundance: .
v_gene: TRBV3-1/TRBV3-2
d_gene: .
CDR3nt: TGTGCCAGCAGCCAGGGTTGGGCAGGACCCCTCGAGCAGTACTTC
CDR3aa: CASSQGWAGPLEQYF

j_gene: TRBJ1-2
abundance: .
v_gene: TRBV27
d_gene: .
CDR3nt: TGTGCCAGCAGTTTATCACTGAACTATGGCTACACCTTC
CDR3aa: CASSLSLNYGYTF

j_gene: TRBJ1-6
abundance: .
v_gene: TRBV28
d_gene: TRBD1
CDR3nt: TGTGCCAGCAGGATACAGGGGGCGGGCTCCTATAATTCACCCCTCCACTTT
CDR3aa: CASRIQGAGSYNSPLHF

j_gene: TRBJ2-2
abundance: .
v_gene: TRBV28
d_gene: TRBD1
CDR3nt: TGTGCCAGCAGTTACAGGGGGCAAAGAAACACCGGGGAGCTGTTTTTT
CDR3aa: CASSYRGQRNTGELFF